This TCR beta chain stems from a study of cytomegalovirus exposure and HLA in healthy donors. About this clone itself: Its antigen is not known.

The CDR3 extends over 15 amino acids. CDR1 and CDR2 from the germline V gene are SNHLY and FYNNEI. Losses at the gene ends were 7 bases for V and 4 bases for J; bases not matched to a gene: 12. Both 60 Vbeta primers and 13 Jbeta primers went into the PCR. Data came from immunoSEQ multiplex PCR; TCRdb stores just in-frame clones and leaves some out. This repertoire shows some 150,000 clones, about 80% found once; its top ten account for around 4%. Notes on the study in general: Earlier analysis yielded a pattern in which most TCR beta V segments were productive about 90% or about 30% of the time.

The receptor was isolated from a man aged 35 to 55 in good health and CMV-seropositive. Sequenced input: PBMCs. The chain recombines TRBV2 with TRBJ2-7, with 8 positions matching TRBD2. The CDR3: CASTPSGSYLYEQYF. CDR3 DNA: TGTGCCAGCACCCCAAGCGGGAGCTACTTGTACGAGCAGTACTTC.